Below are 5 T cell receptor beta chains sequenced from a single sample in a study of identifying expanded T cells in peripheral blood. Repertoires were generated with immunoSEQ multiplex PCR, while TCRdb's copy carries only in-frame clones and drops some. The sample gives 70,000 to 100,000 clones, more than 75% of which show up once; roughly 5.9% is in the top ten. Sequenced input: blood. The receptors come from a person aged 18 to 75 in good health.

For this clone: The junction and the germline gene differ at one end; a read error may be behind it. The rearrangement links TRBV5-4 to TRBJ2-2; D might be TRBD2 (5 bases). Germline assignment: CDR1 SGHNT and CDR2 YYREEE (reference sequence). This CDR3 has 15 residues. The CDR3: CASSPRTANTGKLFF. In nucleotides, the CDR3 is TGTGCCAGCAGCCCGAGAACCGCGAACACCGGGAAGCTGTTTTTT.

The chain recombines TRBV27 with TRBJ1-5, with a tentative D call TRBD1 (5 bases). Germline-derived CDR1 and CDR2 are MNHEY and SMNVEV (reference sequence). V lost 4 bases, J lost 4 bases, and 8 bases lay in between. The CDR3 extends over 13 amino acids. The CDR3 is CASSYKGNQPQHF. CDR3 coding DNA: TGTGCCAGCAGTTATAAGGGGAATCAGCCCCAGCATTTT.

The rearrangement uses TRBV9 and TRBJ1-4; D is unresolved. Germline V lookup: CDR1 SGDLS, CDR2 YYNGEE. The CDR3 has 14 amino acids. Trimming pared 0 bases from V and 7 bases from J, leaving 10 bases between. The CDR3 DNA sequence: TGTGCCAGCAGCGTAGCTACCAGTACTGAAAAACTGTTTTTT. This codes for CASSVATSTEKLFF. The full variable domain, in which reference TRBV9 and TRBJ1-4 provide the parts outside the CDR3, is DSGVTQTPKHLITATGQRVTLRCSPRSGDLSVYWYQQSLDQGLQFLIQYYNGEERAKGNILERFSAQQFPDLHSELNLSSLELGDSALYFCASSVATSTEKLFFGSGTQLSVL.

The rearrangement joins TRBV11-1 to TRBJ1-2; D ambiguous. Germline V gene sequence: CDR1 SGHAT, CDR2 FQDESV (reference sequence). Trimming shortened V by 1 base and J by 6 bases, and 6 bases separated the two germline ends. There are 12 residues in the CDR3. The CDR3 nucleotides are TGTGCCAGCAGCTTAGTAGGAGATGGCTACACCTTC. Its translation: CASSLVGDGYTF.

V usage is TRBV7-2 and J usage is TRBJ1-4; no firm D call. V was shortened by 4 bases and J by 7 bases, with 7 bases between the two germline ends. From germline, CDR1 is SGHTA and CDR2 FQGNSA. CDR3 size: 12 residues. For the CDR3, the DNA is TGTGCCAGCAGCTCGTATGGTGAAAAACTGTTTTTT. It yields the protein CASSSYGEKLFF.